This record looks at one T cell receptor beta chain sequence and its context. CDR1 is MNHEY, CDR2 SMNVEV, per germline (reference sequence). Trimming cost V 5 bases and J 5 bases; bases outside gene matches: 8. This CDR3 region has 15 residues. Multiplex PCR with BIOMED2 TRB-A/B primer pools amplified TRB rearrangements. One entry per CDR3 protein, called by TCRdb with MiXCR from the multiplex PCR reads. The repertoire holds fewer than 2,500 distinct CDR3 sequences, with 25% to 30% as singletons. Blood genomic DNA input for TRB amplification was roughly 220-500 ng. These data originate in a study of T and B cells in COVID-19 patients.

The specimen sequenced was blood. This chain uses TRBV27 with TRBJ2-7; TRBD1 aligns across 11 bases. The source of this sequence is a human donor with active COVID-19. In DNA, the CDR3 is TGTGCCAGCAGTGGCTGGGGGACAGGGGGTCACGAGCAGTACTTC. It is translated as CASSGWGTGGHEQYF.